The clone carrying this T cell receptor beta chain was seen only a few times. Germline V CDR1 and CDR2: SGDLS, YYNGEE. The CDR3 contains 13 residues. Trimming left V 1 base short and J 7 bases short, with 11 bases between. This sample stems from a study of blood T cell repertoires in COVID-19. In the study overall: Both acute and convalescent COVID-19 samples were obtained from the United States, Italy and Spain.

TCRdb's copy holds only in-frame clones and misses some; the assay was immunoSEQ multiplex PCR. The table shows 250,000 or so clones, with over 75% occurring only once. The sequenced material came from PBMCs or T cells enriched from blood (not recorded which). The sequence came from a woman in her thirties or forties who had been exposed to COVID-19. The chain combines TRBV9 with TRBJ2-5; no clear D gene. CDR3 DNA sequence: TGTGCCAGCAGCGTACGCACCTCGGGGACCCAGTACTTC. Its protein is CASSVRTSGTQYF.